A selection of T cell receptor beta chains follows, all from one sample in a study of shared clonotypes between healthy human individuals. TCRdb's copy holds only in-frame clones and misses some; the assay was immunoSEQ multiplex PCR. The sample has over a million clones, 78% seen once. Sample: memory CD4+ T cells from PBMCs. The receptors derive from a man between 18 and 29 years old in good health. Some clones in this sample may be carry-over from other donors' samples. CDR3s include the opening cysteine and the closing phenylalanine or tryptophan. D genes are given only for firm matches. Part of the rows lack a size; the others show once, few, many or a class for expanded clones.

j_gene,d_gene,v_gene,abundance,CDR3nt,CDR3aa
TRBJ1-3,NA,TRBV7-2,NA,TGTGCCAGCACCTACTGGACAGCTGGAAACACCATATATTTT,CASTYWTAGNTIYF
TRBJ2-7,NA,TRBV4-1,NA,TGCGCCAGCAGCCCCCAGGAGCGGGCAGGCTACGAGCAGTACTTC,CASSPQERAGYEQYF
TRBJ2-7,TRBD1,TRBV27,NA,TGTGCCAACCAGGACAGGGTATCCTACGAGCAGTACTTC,CANQDRVSYEQYF
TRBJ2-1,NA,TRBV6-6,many,TGTGCCAGCAGTTACTCATTCCAGGGGTATGAGCAGTTCTTC,CASSYSFQGYEQFF
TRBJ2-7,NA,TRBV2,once,TGTGCCAGCAGGGGTGACAGGCGGAATTATAGCTACGAGCAGTACTTC,CASRGDRRNYSYEQYF
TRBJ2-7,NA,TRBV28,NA,TGTGCCAGCTATGTGACAGGGACTTACGAGCAGTACTTC,CASYVTGTYEQYF
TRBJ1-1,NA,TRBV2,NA,TGTGCCAGCAGTAGGCAGGGACCCACTGAAGCTTTCTTT,CASSRQGPTEAFF
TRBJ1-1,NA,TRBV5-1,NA,TGCGCCAGCAGCATAGGAGGGGGGACTGAAGCTTTCTTT,CASSIGGGTEAFF
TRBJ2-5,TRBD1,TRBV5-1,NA,TGCGCCAGCAGCCCGCAGGGGGCGGAGACCCAGTACTTC,CASSPQGAETQYF
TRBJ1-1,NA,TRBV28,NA,TGTGCCAGCAGGGCAGGGAGGAACACTGAAGCTTTCTTT,CASRAGRNTEAFF
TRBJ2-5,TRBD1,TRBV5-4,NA,TGTGCCAGCAGCAACCGGGACAGGGGTAGTTTAGAGACCCAGTACTTC,CASSNRDRGSLETQYF
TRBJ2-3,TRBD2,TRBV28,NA,TGTGCCAGCAGTTTACTCCCTAGCGGGAGCCCTAGCACAGATACGCAGTATTTT,CASSLLPSGSPSTDTQYF
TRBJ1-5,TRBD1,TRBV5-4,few,TGTGCCAGCAGCTACGGGACAGTTCCAGCGGCGCTGAGTCAGCCCCAGCATTTT,CASSYGTVPAALSQPQHF
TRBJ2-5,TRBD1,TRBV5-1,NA,TGCGCCAGCACAGACTGGGACAGGGGATTACAAGAGACCCAGTACTTC,CASTDWDRGLQETQYF
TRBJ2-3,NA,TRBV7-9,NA,TGTGCCAGCAGCCCCCCAGGTTCTGGAGGGGGAGATACGCAGTATTTT,CASSPPGSGGGDTQYF
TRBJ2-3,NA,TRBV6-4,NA,TGTGCCAGCAGCCTAGCCGGTGCAGATACGCAGTATTTT,CASSLAGADTQYF
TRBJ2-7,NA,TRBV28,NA,TGTGCCAGCAGCGGTGGGGACCTCCGGGGCTACGAGCAGTACTTC,CASSGGDLRGYEQYF
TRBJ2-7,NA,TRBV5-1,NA,TGCGCCAGCAGCCCAACCCCAGCCTCCTACGAGCAGTACTTC,CASSPTPASYEQYF
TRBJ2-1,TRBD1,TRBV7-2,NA,TGTGCCAGCAGCCGGACAGGGGCCCCGACGAATGAGCAGTTCTTC,CASSRTGAPTNEQFF
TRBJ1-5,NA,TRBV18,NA,TGTGCCAGCTCACCCCCCGGGGGACAGCCCCAGCATTTT,CASSPPGGQPQHF
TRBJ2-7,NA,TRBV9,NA,TGTGCCAGCAGCGTAGGAGACAGGCTATACGAGCAGTACTTC,CASSVGDRLYEQYF
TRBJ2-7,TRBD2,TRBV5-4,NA,TGTGCCAGCAGCTTGGGACTAGCGGCCTCCTACGAGCAGTACTTC,CASSLGLAASYEQYF
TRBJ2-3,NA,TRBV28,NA,TGTGCCAGCAGTTATCTTAGGGGAGGTAACGCTAGCACAGATACGCAGTATTTT,CASSYLRGGNASTDTQYF
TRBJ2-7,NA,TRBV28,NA,TGTGCCAGCAGGGCATCTGGGGGCGCGGGCGAGCAGTACTTC,CASRASGGAGEQYF
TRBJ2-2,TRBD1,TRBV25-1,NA,TGTGCCAGCAGTGCCCGGACAGGGGGCTTCCGGGAGCTGTTTTTT,CASSARTGGFRELFF
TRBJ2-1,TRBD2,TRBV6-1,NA,TGTGCCAGCAGACGACTAGCGGGAGCCTCTGAAGAGCAGTTCTTC,CASRRLAGASEEQFF
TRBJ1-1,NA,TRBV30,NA,TGTGCCTGGATTCCAAACGAGACGGAAGCTTTCTTT,CAWIPNETEAFF
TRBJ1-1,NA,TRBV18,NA,TGTGCCAGCTCATCCAGTACACTGAACACTGAAGCTTTCTTT,CASSSSTLNTEAFF
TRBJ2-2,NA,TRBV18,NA,TGTGCCAGCTCACAGGGGACGGACACCGGGGAGCTGTTTTTT,CASSQGTDTGELFF
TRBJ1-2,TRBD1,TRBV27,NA,TGTGCCAGCAGTAGACATGGACAGGGGGGTTGGAACTATGGCTACACCTTC,CASSRHGQGGWNYGYTF
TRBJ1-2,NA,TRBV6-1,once,TGTGCCAGCAGGGCCTCTGTCTATGGCTACACCTTC,CASRASVYGYTF
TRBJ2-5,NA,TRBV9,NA,TGTGCCAGCAGCGTAGCTTGGGGGCAAGAGACCCAGTACTTC,CASSVAWGQETQYF
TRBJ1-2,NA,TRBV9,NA,TGTGCCAGCAGCGCATCGGTAGGGGGGTCCGGCTACACCTTC,CASSASVGGSGYTF
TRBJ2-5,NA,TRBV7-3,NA,TGTGCCAGCAGCTTAAGGTCAGGAGAGACCCAGTACTTC,CASSLRSGETQYF
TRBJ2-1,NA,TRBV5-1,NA,TGCGCCAGCAGCTTGGTTGGGAGCTACAATGAGCAGTTCTTC,CASSLVGSYNEQFF
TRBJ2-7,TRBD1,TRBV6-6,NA,TGTGCCAGCAGTTCATCGGGGACAGGAGAGCAGTACTTC,CASSSSGTGEQYF
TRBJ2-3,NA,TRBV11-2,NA,TGTGCCAGCAGCCAAGGGGGGTGGGCTACAGATACGCAGTATTTT,CASSQGGWATDTQYF
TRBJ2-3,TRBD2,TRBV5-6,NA,TGTGCCAGCAGCTTGTTGAGTCCCGGGGGGTTGGGCGCAGATACGCAGTATTTT,CASSLLSPGGLGADTQYF
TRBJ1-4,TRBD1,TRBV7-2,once,TGTGCCAGCAGCGTCGGGACAGGGCCTAATGAAAAACTGTTTTTT,CASSVGTGPNEKLFF
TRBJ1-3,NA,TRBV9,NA,TGTGCCAGCACTAATGGGGGCTCTGGAAACACCATATATTTT,CASTNGGSGNTIYF
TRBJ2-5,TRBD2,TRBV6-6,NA,TGTGCCAGCAGATCCGGGACTACCAGCCAAGAGACCCAGTACTTC,CASRSGTTSQETQYF
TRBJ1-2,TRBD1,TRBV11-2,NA,TGTGCCAGCAGCGACAGGGTTAACTATGGCTACACCTTC,CASSDRVNYGYTF
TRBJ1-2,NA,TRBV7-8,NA,TGTGCCAGCAGCCTGGGACAAGGGTTAGACTACACCTTC,CASSLGQGLDYTF
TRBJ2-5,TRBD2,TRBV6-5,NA,TGTGCCAGCAGTTATTGGCGGGAGGCCACCCAGTACTTC,CASSYWREATQYF
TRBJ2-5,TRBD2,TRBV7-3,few,TGTGCCAGCAGCCCGGGGGGGTCCGCAGAGACCCAGTACTTC,CASSPGGSAETQYF
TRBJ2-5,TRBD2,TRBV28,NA,TGTGCCAGCAGCCCAACTGATCGGGGACTAGCGGGAGTGTTGGAGACCCAGTACTTC,CASSPTDRGLAGVLETQYF
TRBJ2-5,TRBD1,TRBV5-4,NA,TGTGCCAGCAGCATCGGACAGGGGGCTTGGGAGACCCAGTACTTC,CASSIGQGAWETQYF
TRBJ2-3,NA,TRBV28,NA,TGTGCCAGCAGCCCACCTTCCCCCACAGATACGCAGTATTTT,CASSPPSPTDTQYF
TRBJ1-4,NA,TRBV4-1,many,TGCGCCAGCAGCCCTCAGGGTAGGACGGTCGAAAAACTGTTTTTT,CASSPQGRTVEKLFF
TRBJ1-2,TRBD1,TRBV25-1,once,TGTGCCAGCAGCACAGGGGGATCAGGCCGTGGTGGCTACACCTTC,CASSTGGSGRGGYTF
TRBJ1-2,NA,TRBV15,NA,TGTGCCACCAGCAGAGAGGGCTACGGCTACACCTTC,CATSREGYGYTF
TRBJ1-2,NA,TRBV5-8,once,TGTGCCAGCAGCCCCTTGAGGATCTATGGCTACACCTTC,CASSPLRIYGYTF
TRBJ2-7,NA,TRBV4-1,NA,TGCGCCAGCAGCCAAGCGCTGAAAGGGACAACCTACGAGCAGTACTTC,CASSQALKGTTYEQYF